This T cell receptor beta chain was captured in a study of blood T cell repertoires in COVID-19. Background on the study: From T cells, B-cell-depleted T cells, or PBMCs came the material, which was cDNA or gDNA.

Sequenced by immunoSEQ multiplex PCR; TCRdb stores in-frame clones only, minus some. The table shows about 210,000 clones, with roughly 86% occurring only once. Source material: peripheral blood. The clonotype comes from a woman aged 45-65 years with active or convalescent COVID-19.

The CDR3 DNA sequence: TGTGCCAGCAGCTTGGCCGCGGGCCAGCCCCAGCATTTT. Protein product: CASSLAAGQPQHF. V gene TRBV5-5 combines with J gene TRBJ1-5, with D unclear. V was trimmed by 0 bases and J by 7 bases, leaving 8 bases between them. CDR1 SGHKS and CDR2 YYEKEE come from the germline V gene (reference sequence). This CDR3 is built from 13 residues.